This entry lists 9 T cell receptor beta chains sequenced from one sample in a study of shared clonotypes between healthy human individuals. Assay: immunoSEQ multiplex PCR; the TCRdb copy retains only in-frame clones and omits some. The sample has about 2.1 million clones; around 93% are singletons. Selected positively for CCR7 and CD45RO-negative, naive CD8 cells excluded terminally differentiated effector memory CD45RA+ cells. The sample comprised naive CD8+ T cells from PBMCs. The receptors come from a man aged 18-30 years in good health. Some clones in this sample may be carry-over from other donors' samples.

Concerning this clone: Other nucleotide sequences from this sample produce the same CDR3. The CDR3 region is CASSVEWNNEQFF. Here the CDR3 DNA reads TGTGCCAGCAGCGTAGAGTGGAATAATGAGCAGTTCTTC. J is TRBJ2-1 and V is TRBV9; D is undetermined. Germline loops: CDR1 SGDLS, CDR2 YYNGEE. Trimming shortened V by 0 bases and J by 7 bases, and 8 bases separated the two germline ends. The CDR3 runs to 13 residues.

The chain joins TRBV4-1 to TRBJ2-7, with TRBD2 identical over 7 bases. This CDR3 has 17 amino acids. J lost 2 bases, V lost 3 bases, and 13 bases had no gene match. Germline lookup yields CDR1 MGHRA and CDR2 YSYEKL. CDR3 DNA sequence: TGCGCCAGCAGCCACCCAAGCGGGGACCCTTACACCTACGAGCAGTACTTC. Amino acids: CASSHPSGDPYTYEQYF.

The chain couples TRBV7-9 to TRBJ2-7; a weak D match, TRBD1 (5 bases). This CDR3 is 15 amino acids long. Trimming removed 6 bases at V and 3 bases at J, with 18 bases between. In germline, CDR1 is SEHNR, CDR2 FQNEAQ (reference sequence). CDR3 in amino acids: CASSFRGQAYYEQYF. CDR3 in DNA: TGTGCCAGCAGTTTTAGGGGTCAGGCGTACTACGAGCAGTACTTC. Full variable domain (rest looked up from reference TRBV7-9 and TRBJ2-7): DTGVSQNPRHKITKRGQNVTFRCDPISEHNRLYWYRQTLGQGPEFLTYFQNEAQLEKSRLLSDRFSAERPKGSFSTLEIQRTEQGDSAMYLCASSFRGQAYYEQYFGPGTRLTVT.

The gene calls are TRBV27 and TRBJ2-3; TRBD1 might be the D (5 bases). The V and J ends lost 5 bases and 2 bases respectively, with 17 bases between them. Germline V gene lookup returns CDR1 MNHEY and CDR2 SMNVEV (reference sequence). CDR3 length: 16 residues. CDR3 nucleotides: TGTGCCAGCAGTCCTACAGGTCGGGTTCCCACAGATACGCAGTATTTT. Encoded protein: CASSPTGRVPTDTQYF.

The rearrangement links TRBV19 to TRBJ1-5, with unresolved D. The CDR3 consists of 15 residues. Deletions cut 0 bases from V and 9 bases from J, with 15 bases between. CDR1 is LNHDA and CDR2 is SQIVND in the germline V gene (reference sequence). The CDR3: CASSIDSLLARPQHF. The CDR3, as DNA: TGTGCCAGTAGTATAGACAGTCTATTGGCACGGCCCCAGCATTTT. The full variable domain, its missing parts supplied by reference TRBV19 and TRBJ1-5, is DGGITQSPKYLFRKEGQNVTLSCEQNLNHDAMYWYRQDPGQGLRLIYYSQIVNDFQKGDIAEGYSVSREKKESFPLTVTSAQKNPTAFYLCASSIDSLLARPQHFGDGTRLSIL.

This clone was recorded once. Other nucleotide sequences from this sample produce the same CDR3. The chain couples TRBV9 to TRBJ2-1; a possible D gene is TRBD1 (5 bases). The CDR3 extends over 12 amino acids. The germline gives CDR1 SGDLS, CDR2 YYNGEE. Trimming shortened V by 4 bases and J by 9 bases, and 11 bases separated the two germline ends. CDR3 nucleotide sequence: TGTGCCAGCAGCCCCAACCAGGGTGAGCAGTTCTTC. It translates to CASSPNQGEQFF. Full variable domain (missing parts from reference TRBV9 and TRBJ2-1): DSGVTQTPKHLITATGQRVTLRCSPRSGDLSVYWYQQSLDQGLQFLIQYYNGEERAKGNILERFSAQQFPDLHSELNLSSLELGDSALYFCASSPNQGEQFFGPGTRLTVL.

V and J are TRBV19 and TRBJ2-2; D is ambiguous. With 5 bases removed from V and 0 bases from J, the gap between germline ends came to 16 bases. Germline V gene sequence: CDR1 LNHDA, CDR2 SQIVND (reference sequence). This CDR3 has 17 amino acids. CDR3 loop: CASSGSSSYTNTGELFF. The CDR3 DNA sequence: TGTGCCAGTAGTGGGTCGTCCAGTTATACGAACACCGGGGAGCTGTTTTTT.

The rearrangement links TRBV28 to TRBJ2-3; no definite D call. The V gene lost 7 bases and the J gene lost 1 base, with 9 bases spanning the gap. This CDR3 comprises 13 residues. Germline V gene lookup returns CDR1 MDHEN and CDR2 SYDVKM. The CDR3 DNA follows: TGTGCCAGCAAAGGCTATGGCACAGATACGCAGTATTTT. Protein: CASKGYGTDTQYF.

The CDR3 sequence: CASNDLATSYEQYF. CDR3 DNA: TGTGCCAGCAATGATTTAGCGACCTCCTACGAGCAGTACTTC. The chain has TRBV6-1 and TRBJ2-7; D is possibly TRBD2 (5 bases). Germline loops: CDR1 MNHNS, CDR2 SASEGT. Trimming cost V 7 bases and J 0 bases, with 13 bases left between them. The CDR3 loop spans 14 amino acids.